The clone carrying this TCR beta chain was observed a handful of times. Its matching antigen is unknown. The CDR3 covers 15 residues. Trimming shortened V by 4 bases and J by 0 bases, and 9 bases separated the two germline ends. Germline V gene data show CDR1 as SGHVS and CDR2 as FNYEAQ. Clones were read by immunoSEQ multiplex PCR, and TCRdb kept only the in-frame ones, dropping some. The table lists over 75,000 clones, 75% to 90% of them singletons. The data belong to a study of T cell responses to AZD1222 COVID-19 vaccine. For the study at large: Pooled samples include second doses given at about 4 or 12 weeks. Study-wide results and limits: With two AZD1222 doses given, Spike-specific TCR breadth and depth both rose. Within unmutated variant regions lay the reported targets of nearly half of spike-specific TCRs. Distributed over spike, vaccine-associated CD4 TCRs predominated at 160-218 and 743-854.

The source of this sequence is an adult in good health. The sequencing here drew on peripheral blood, taken on day 0 of AZD1222 vaccination. The chain uses TRBV7-6 and TRBJ2-2; no clear D. CDR3 nucleotides: TGTGCCAGCAGCTCTTTTAGGGCGAACACCGGGGAGCTGTTTTTT. It codes for CASSSFRANTGELFF.